The text below deals with one TCR beta chain. Its antigen is currently unknown. The identical CDR3 is also encoded by other nucleotide sequences in the sample. The study enrolled healthy HIV-negative adults without recent acute infections or vaccinations as donors. From CD4+ cells came CD45RA+ naive and CD45RA-negative memory subsets. The data belong to a study of shared clonotypes between healthy human individuals. Overall study findings and caveats: Clonotypes that were shared across a handful of donors made up about 5.1% of naive CD4 clonotypes.

The CDR3 is 15 amino acids. The germline gives CDR1 SGDLS, CDR2 YYNGEE. V lost 0 bases and J lost 3, with 10 bases in between. TCRdb keeps only in-frame clones here, not all; method: immunoSEQ multiplex PCR. The data hold around 2.5 million clones, with 90% to 95% observed a single time. V is TRBV9 and J is TRBJ2-1; weak D call: TRBD2 (5 bases). This clonotype was sampled from a man younger than 35 in good health. Some clones in this sample may be carry-over from other donors' samples. The sequencing sample was made of naive CD4+ T cells from PBMCs. Subset described: CD45RA+ positively selected. The CDR3: CASSVAGDVYNEQFF. The CDR3 nucleotides read TGTGCCAGCAGCGTAGCCGGGGATGTCTACAATGAGCAGTTCTTC.